One and the same sample provided the 23 T cell receptor beta chains below, sequenced in a study of T cell responses to AZD1222 COVID-19 vaccine. Profiled with immunoSEQ multiplex PCR; TCRdb holds only in-frame clones, not every one. The top ten hold about 9.8% of the sample, which has 110,000 or so clones, over 75% seen once. This material consisted of peripheral blood, taken on day 0 of AZD1222 vaccination. These receptors were taken from an adult in good health.

The V gene is TRBV29-1, the J gene TRBJ2-7; 9 bases align to TRBD1. Germline CDR1 SQVTM, CDR2 ANQGSEA. This CDR3 is 15 amino acids long. The CDR3 here is CTHYWSGTGTYEQYF. The CDR3 DNA follows: TGCACCCACTACTGGTCCGGGACAGGGACCTACGAGCAGTACTTC.

The V gene is TRBV18, the J gene TRBJ1-6; D is unresolved. Deletions cut 4 bases from V and 8 bases from J, with 6 bases between. The CDR3 contains 12 residues. In germline, CDR1 is KGHSH, CDR2 LQKENI. CDR3 nucleotides: TGTGCCAGCTCACGACCTGATTCACCCCTCCACTTT. Residues: CASSRPDSPLHF.

This chain uses TRBV5-1 with TRBJ2-7, with D possibly matching TRBD2 (5 bases). Trimming cost V 4 bases and J 11 bases, with 25 bases left between them. CDR1 is SGHRS and CDR2 is YFSETQ in the germline V gene. The CDR3 runs to 15 residues. The CDR3: CASSDNNVASRREYF. The CDR3 DNA reads as TGCGCCAGCAGCGACAATAACGTCGCTAGCCGAAGGGAGTACTTC.

The chain combines TRBV7-2 with TRBJ2-2, with 9 positions matching TRBD1. In germline, CDR1 is SGHTA, CDR2 FQGNSA. The CDR3 spans 15 residues. V shed 3 bases, J shed 6 bases, and the junction held 5 bases outside the gene matches. The CDR3 nucleotides are TGTGCCAGCAGCTTGACAGGGGGTTTGGCCGGGGAGCTGTTTTTT. Translation: CASSLTGGLAGELFF.

This clone was counted once. This chain links TRBV6-5 with TRBJ1-6, with D hard to call. This CDR3 contains 12 residues. Trimming left V 8 bases short and J 10 bases short, with 12 bases between. Looked up from germline, CDR1 is MNHEY and CDR2 is SVGAGI. As DNA, the CDR3 is TGTGCCAGCTCAATCTCGAGCTCACCCCTCCACTTT. Translated, it gives CASSISSSPLHF.

V usage is TRBV7-2 and J usage is TRBJ1-5; no clear D. V lost 6 bases, J lost 2 bases, and 8 bases lay in between. Germline lookup yields CDR1 SGHTA and CDR2 FQGNSA. The CDR3 is made up of 13 amino acids. Here the CDR3 DNA reads TGTGCCAGCAGACACGGCCGCAATCAGCCCCAGCATTTT. Its protein product is CASRHGRNQPQHF.

V usage is TRBV16 and J usage is TRBJ2-7; D is unclear. CDR1 is KGHSY and CDR2 is FQNENV in the germline V gene. The CDR3 sequence is 13 residues long. Trimming cost V 0 bases and J 6 bases, with 9 bases left between them. CDR3 in amino acids: CASSQSSRGEQYF. The CDR3 bases are TGTGCCAGCAGCCAATCGTCGCGTGGCGAGCAGTACTTC. The full variable domain, rest sourced from reference TRBV16 and TRBJ2-7, is GEEVAQTPKHLVRGEGQKAKLYCAPIKGHSYVFWYQQVLKNEFKFLISFQNENVFDETGMPKERFSAKCLPNSPCSLEIQATKLEDSAVYFCASSQSSRGEQYFGPGTRLTVT.

This clone turned up a few times. The chain couples TRBV24-1 to TRBJ1-2; perhaps TRBD1 as D (6 bases). V gave up 7 bases and J gave up 2 bases, with 7 bases separating them. Germline CDR1 KGHDR, CDR2 SFDVKD. The CDR3 loop spans 12 amino acids. The CDR3 sequence: CATRGQNYGYTF. CDR3 bases: TGTGCCACCAGAGGACAGAACTATGGCTACACCTTC.

The chain has TRBV19 and TRBJ1-2, with D possibly TRBD1 on 5 matching bases. The CDR3 extends over 14 amino acids. In germline, CDR1 is LNHDA, CDR2 SQIVND (reference sequence). The V gene lost 6 bases and the J gene lost 4 bases, with 15 bases spanning the gap. In nucleotides, the CDR3 is TGTGCCAGTAGCGGGGCACATTGGGGCTATGGCTACACCTTC. The encoded protein is CASSGAHWGYGYTF.

The rearrangement uses TRBV30 and TRBJ1-5; D unclear. Trimming stripped 3 bases from V and 2 bases from J, with 8 bases between. The length of the CDR3 is 13 residues. Germline CDR1 is GTSNPN and CDR2 is SVGIG (reference sequence). This CDR3 is CAWSRRGNQPQHF. In nucleotides, the CDR3 is TGTGCCTGGAGCAGAAGGGGCAATCAGCCCCAGCATTTT.

This chain links TRBV14 with TRBJ2-7; no firm D call. This CDR3 region has 12 residues. Germline V lookup: CDR1 SGHDN, CDR2 FVKESK. V lost 2 bases to trimming and J lost 3 bases, with 5 bases between them. The CDR3 sequence: CASSQKRYEQYF. The CDR3 DNA sequence: TGTGCCAGCAGCCAAAAGCGCTACGAGCAGTACTTC. The full variable domain, with the rest looked up from reference TRBV14 and TRBJ2-7, is EAGVTQFPSHSVIEKGQTVTLRCDPISGHDNLYWYRRVMGKEIKFLLHFVKESKQDESGMPNNRFLAERTGGTYSTLKVQPAELEDSGVYFCASSQKRYEQYFGPGTRLTVT.

The V and J genes are TRBV18 and TRBJ1-1; D is possibly TRBD1 (5 bases). Germline V gene sequence: CDR1 KGHSH, CDR2 LQKENI. The CDR3 consists of 12 residues. V was clipped by 6 bases and J by 4 bases, with 9 bases between them. CDR3 in DNA: TGTGCCAGCTCTCCAGGGAGCACTGAAGCTTTCTTT. Protein sequence: CASSPGSTEAFF.

Comments on this clone: An end of the junction differs from the germline gene, which may be a read error. The V and J genes are TRBV3-1 (or the pseudogene TRBV3-2) and TRBJ1-2; D is unclear. The CDR3 loop spans 13 amino acids. Germline CDR1 reads LGHDT; CDR2 reads YNNKEL (reference sequence). For the CDR3, the DNA is TGTGCCAGCAGCCCCAATATCGGTGGCAGAACCCAATTC. This translates into CASSPNIGGRTQF.

This clone was counted only a few times. The V and J genes are TRBV6-5 and TRBJ2-2; D is perhaps TRBD1 (5 bases). Trimming removed 6 bases at V and 3 bases at J, with 14 bases between. The CDR3 length is 15 residues. Germline assignment: CDR1 MNHEY and CDR2 SVGAGI. CDR3 sequence (DNA): TGTGCCAGCAGGGGGCTGACCCGTTACACCGGGGAGCTGTTTTTT. It codes for CASRGLTRYTGELFF.

The chain recombines TRBV21-1 with TRBJ1-1. TRBV21-1 is noted as a pseudogene. The CDR3 is 14 residues long. The CDR3 nucleotides read TGTGCCAGCAGCAAAGGCATGAGGGGCGCTGAAGCTTTCTTT. This codes for CASSKGMRGAEAFF.

V and J are TRBV6-5 and TRBJ1-6, with 7 bases fitting TRBD1. The CDR3 covers 15 residues. The junction had 7 bases not matched to a gene; V was cut back by 6 bases and J by 5 bases. Germline V CDR1 and CDR2: MNHEY, SVGAGI. CDR3 amino acids: CASRRPGQDNSPLHF. In DNA form, the CDR3 reads TGTGCCAGCAGAAGACCCGGACAGGATAATTCACCCCTCCACTTT.

The rearrangement links TRBV11-2 to TRBJ2-7; D might be TRBD2 (7 bases). Germline V lookup: CDR1 SGHAT, CDR2 FQNNGV. The V gene lost 4 bases and the J gene lost 7 bases, with 14 bases spanning the gap. The length of the CDR3 is 13 residues. CDR3 region: CASSSVGGGEQYF. The CDR3 DNA follows: TGTGCCAGCAGCTCCGTGGGAGGGGGGGAGCAGTACTTC.

This clone has more than one count but fewer than ten. This sequence joins TRBV14 and TRBJ1-4; D gene ambiguous. V was cut by 2 bases and J by 3 bases, with 13 bases left in between. The CDR3 consists of 16 residues. Germline CDR1 and CDR2: SGHDN and FVKESK. CDR3: CASSQSFRGPNEKLFF. CDR3 coding DNA: TGTGCCAGCAGCCAAAGCTTCCGGGGTCCTAATGAAAAACTGTTTTTT.

The rearrangement joins TRBV14 to TRBJ1-4, with D unresolved. The CDR3 is 14 residues long. Trimming removed 2 bases from V and 7 bases from J, with 11 bases in between. Germline-derived CDR1 and CDR2 are SGHDN and FVKESK. CDR3 coding DNA: TGTGCCAGCAGCCAATACGGCCTAAGTGAAAAACTGTTTTTT. Protein product: CASSQYGLSEKLFF.

As to this clone: One end of the junction does not line up with germline, which may come from a read error. V usage is TRBV6-1 and J usage is TRBJ2-2, with 14 positions matching TRBD2. The CDR3 sequence is 19 residues long. The V gene's germline CDR1 is MNHNS and CDR2 SASEGT. CDR3 amino acids: CASGEMGLAGAVNTGELFF. CDR3 nucleotides: TGTGCCAGCGGTGAAATGGGACTAGCGGGAGCGGTGAACACCGGGGAGCTGTTTTTT.

The chain is built from TRBV2 and TRBJ2-5; D call uncertain. V lost 0 bases and J lost 5, with 1 base in between. CDR1 and CDR2 from the germline V gene are SNHLY and FYNNEI. The CDR3 runs to 11 residues. The DNA of the CDR3 is TGTGCCAGCAGTGAAGCTGAGACCCAGTACTTC. This codes for CASSEAETQYF.

V gene TRBV4-1 combines with J gene TRBJ2-7, with TRBD2 matching over 8 bases. Germline assignment: CDR1 MGHRA and CDR2 YSYEKL. The CDR3 runs to 15 residues. The junction had 5 bases not matched to a gene; V was cut back by 0 bases and J by 4 bases. The CDR3 sequence: CASSQDNPSGYEQYF. The DNA for the CDR3 is TGCGCCAGCAGCCAAGATAACCCTAGCGGGTACGAGCAGTACTTC.

The J gene is TRBJ2-5, the V gene TRBV9, with 11 bases matching TRBD2. The V segment lost 3 bases and the J segment 3 bases; nucleotides outside the gene matches: 4. This CDR3 contains 15 residues. CDR1 and CDR2 (germline): SGDLS, YYNGEE. The CDR3 protein is CASSEGGLAEETQYF. CDR3 nucleotide sequence: TGTGCCAGCAGCGAGGGGGGACTAGCGGAAGAGACCCAGTACTTC.